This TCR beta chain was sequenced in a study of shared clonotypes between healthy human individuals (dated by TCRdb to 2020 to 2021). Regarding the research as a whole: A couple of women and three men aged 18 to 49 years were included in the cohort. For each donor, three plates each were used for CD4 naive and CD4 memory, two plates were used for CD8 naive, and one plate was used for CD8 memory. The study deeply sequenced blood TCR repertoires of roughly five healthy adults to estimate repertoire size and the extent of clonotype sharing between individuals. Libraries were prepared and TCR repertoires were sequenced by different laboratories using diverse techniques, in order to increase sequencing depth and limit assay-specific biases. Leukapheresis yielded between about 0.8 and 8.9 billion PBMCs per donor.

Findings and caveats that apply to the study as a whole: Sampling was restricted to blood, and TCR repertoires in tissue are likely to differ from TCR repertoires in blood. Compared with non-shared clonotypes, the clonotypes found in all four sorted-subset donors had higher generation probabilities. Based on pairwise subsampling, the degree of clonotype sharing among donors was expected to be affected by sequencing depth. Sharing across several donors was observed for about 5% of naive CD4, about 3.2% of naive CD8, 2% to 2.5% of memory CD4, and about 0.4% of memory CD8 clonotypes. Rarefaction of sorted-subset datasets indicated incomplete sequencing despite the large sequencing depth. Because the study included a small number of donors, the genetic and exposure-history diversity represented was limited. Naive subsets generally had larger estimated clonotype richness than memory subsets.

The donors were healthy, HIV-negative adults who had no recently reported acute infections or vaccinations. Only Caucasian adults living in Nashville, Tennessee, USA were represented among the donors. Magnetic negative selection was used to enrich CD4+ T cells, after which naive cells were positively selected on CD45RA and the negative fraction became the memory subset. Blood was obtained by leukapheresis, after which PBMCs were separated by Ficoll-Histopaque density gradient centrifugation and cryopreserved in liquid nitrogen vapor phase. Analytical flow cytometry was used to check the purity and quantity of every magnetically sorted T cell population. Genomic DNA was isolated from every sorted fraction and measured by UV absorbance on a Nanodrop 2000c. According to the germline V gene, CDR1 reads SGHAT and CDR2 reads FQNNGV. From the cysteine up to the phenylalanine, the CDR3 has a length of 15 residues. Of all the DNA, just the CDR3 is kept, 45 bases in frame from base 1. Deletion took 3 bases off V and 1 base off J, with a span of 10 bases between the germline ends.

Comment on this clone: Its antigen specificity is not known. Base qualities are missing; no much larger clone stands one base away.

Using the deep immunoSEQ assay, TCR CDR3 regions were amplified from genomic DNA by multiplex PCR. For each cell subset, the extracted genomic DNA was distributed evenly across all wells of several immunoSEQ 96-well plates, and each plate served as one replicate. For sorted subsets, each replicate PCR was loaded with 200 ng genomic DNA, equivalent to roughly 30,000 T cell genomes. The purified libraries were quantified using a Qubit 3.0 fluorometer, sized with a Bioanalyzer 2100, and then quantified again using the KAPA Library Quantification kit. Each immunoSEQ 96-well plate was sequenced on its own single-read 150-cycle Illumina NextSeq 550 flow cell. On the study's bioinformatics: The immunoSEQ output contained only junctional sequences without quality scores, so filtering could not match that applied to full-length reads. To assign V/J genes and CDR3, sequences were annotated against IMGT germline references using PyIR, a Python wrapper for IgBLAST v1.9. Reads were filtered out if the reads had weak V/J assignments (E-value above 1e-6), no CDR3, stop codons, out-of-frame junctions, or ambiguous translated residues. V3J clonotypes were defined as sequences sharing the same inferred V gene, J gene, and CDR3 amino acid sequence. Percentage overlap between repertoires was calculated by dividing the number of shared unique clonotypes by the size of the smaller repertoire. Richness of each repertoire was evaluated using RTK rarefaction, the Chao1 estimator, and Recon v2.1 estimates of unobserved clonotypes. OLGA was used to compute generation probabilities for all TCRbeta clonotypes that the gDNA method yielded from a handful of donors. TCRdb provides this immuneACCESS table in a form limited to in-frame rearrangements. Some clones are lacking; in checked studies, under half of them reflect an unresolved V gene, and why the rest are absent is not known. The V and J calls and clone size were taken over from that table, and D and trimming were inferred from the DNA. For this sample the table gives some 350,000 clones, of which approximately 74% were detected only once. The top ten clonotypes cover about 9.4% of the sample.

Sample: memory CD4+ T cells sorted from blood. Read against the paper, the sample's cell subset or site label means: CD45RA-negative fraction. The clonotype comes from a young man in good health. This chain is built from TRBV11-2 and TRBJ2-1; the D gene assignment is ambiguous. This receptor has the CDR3 CASSFELDSYNEQFF. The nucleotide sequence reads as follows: TGTGCCAGCAGCTTTGAACTGGATTCCTACAATGAGCAGTTCTTC.